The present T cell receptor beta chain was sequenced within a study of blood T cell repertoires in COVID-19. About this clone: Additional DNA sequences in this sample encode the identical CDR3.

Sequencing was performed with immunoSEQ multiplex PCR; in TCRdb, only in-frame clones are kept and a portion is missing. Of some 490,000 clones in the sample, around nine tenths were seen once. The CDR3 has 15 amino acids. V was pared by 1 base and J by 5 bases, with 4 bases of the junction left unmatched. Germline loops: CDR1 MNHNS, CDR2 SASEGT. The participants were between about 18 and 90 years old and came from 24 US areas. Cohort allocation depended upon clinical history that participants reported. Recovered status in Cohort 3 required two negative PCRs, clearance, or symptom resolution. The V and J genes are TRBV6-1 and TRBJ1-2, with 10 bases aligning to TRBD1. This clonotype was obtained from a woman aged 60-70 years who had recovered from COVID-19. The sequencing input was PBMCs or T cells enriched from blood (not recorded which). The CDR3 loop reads CASSEGTGGGYGYTF. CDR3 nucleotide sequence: TGTGCCAGCAGTGAAGGGACAGGGGGTGGTTATGGCTACACCTTC.